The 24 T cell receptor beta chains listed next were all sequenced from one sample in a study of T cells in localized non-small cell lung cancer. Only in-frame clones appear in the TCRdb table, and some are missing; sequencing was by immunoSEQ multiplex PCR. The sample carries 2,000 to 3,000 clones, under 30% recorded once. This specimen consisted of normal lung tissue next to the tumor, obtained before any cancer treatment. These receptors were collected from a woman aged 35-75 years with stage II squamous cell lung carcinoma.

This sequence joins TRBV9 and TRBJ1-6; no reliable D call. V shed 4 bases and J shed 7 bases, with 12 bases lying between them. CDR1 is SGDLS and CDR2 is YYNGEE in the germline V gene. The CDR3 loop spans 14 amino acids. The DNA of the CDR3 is TGTGCCAGCAGCCCTGGCCCGGGGAATTCACCCCTCCACTTT. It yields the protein CASSPGPGNSPLHF.

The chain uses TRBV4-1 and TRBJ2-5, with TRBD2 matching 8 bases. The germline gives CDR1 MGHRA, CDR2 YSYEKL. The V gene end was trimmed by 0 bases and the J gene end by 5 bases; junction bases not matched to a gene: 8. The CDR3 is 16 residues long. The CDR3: CASSQEYSGIMETQYF. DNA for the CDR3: TGCGCCAGCAGCCAAGAATATAGCGGGATTATGGAGACCCAGTACTTC.

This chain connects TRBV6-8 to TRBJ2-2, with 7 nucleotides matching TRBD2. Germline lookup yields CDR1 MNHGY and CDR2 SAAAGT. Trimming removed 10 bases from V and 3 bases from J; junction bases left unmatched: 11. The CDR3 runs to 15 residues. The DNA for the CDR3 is TGTGCCATCAAGGAGGGAGGGCCGGACACCGGGGAGCTGTTTTTT. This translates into CAIKEGGPDTGELFF.

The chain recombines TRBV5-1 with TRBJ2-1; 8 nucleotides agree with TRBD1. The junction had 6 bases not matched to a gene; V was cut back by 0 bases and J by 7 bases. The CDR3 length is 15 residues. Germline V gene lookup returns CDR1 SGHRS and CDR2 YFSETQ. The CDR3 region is CASSLGAGQGNEQFF. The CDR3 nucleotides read TGCGCCAGCAGCTTGGGGGCTGGACAGGGAAATGAGCAGTTCTTC.

CDR3 in amino acids: CASSETRDRGTGELFF. CDR3 bases: TGCGCCAGCAGTGAGACCCGGGACAGGGGCACCGGGGAGCTGTTTTTT. This chain joins TRBV10-2 and TRBJ2-2; 10 bases are a match to TRBD1. Per the germline V gene, CDR1 is WSHSY and CDR2 is SAAADI. This CDR3 spans 16 amino acids. Trimming removed 2 bases from V and 4 bases from J; junction bases left unmatched: 4.

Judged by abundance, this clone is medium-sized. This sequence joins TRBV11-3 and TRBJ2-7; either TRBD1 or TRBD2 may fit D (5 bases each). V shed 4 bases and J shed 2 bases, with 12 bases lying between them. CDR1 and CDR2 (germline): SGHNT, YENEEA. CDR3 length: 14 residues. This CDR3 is CASSSRDLTYEQYF. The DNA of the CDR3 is TGTGCCAGCAGCTCCAGGGACCTTACCTACGAGCAGTACTTC.

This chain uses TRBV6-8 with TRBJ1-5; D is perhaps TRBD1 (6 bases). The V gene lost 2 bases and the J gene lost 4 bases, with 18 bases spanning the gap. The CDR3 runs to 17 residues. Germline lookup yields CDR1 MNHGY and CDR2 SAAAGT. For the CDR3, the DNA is TGTGCCAGCAGTTACGTATCCGGGACACCCGGTAATCAGCCCCAGCATTTT. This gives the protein CASSYVSGTPGNQPQHF.

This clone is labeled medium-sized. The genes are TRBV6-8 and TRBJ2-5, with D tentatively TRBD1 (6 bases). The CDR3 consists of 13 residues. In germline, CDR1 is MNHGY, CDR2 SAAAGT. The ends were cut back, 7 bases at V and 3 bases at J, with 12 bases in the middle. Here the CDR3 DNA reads TGTGCCAGCATCAGGGGTTCCGAAGAGACCCAGTACTTC. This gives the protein CASIRGSEETQYF.

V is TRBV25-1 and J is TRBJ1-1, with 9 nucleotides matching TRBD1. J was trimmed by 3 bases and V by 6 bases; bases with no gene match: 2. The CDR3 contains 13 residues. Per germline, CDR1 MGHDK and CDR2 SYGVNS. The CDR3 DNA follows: TGTGCCAGCAGCCGACAGGGGGACACTGAAGCTTTCTTT. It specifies CASSRQGDTEAFF.

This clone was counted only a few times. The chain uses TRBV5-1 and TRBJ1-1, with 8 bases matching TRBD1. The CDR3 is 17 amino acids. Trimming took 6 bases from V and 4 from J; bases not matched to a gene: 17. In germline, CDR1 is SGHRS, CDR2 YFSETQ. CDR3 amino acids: CASTYNERTGRVTEAFF. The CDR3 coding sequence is TGCGCCAGCACCTACAACGAACGGACAGGGAGAGTCACTGAAGCTTTCTTT.

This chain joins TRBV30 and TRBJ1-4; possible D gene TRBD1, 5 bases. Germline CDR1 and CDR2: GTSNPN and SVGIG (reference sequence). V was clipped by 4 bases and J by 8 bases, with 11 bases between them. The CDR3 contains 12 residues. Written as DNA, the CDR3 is TGTGCCTGGAATCAGGGTGGGGAAAAACTGTTTTTT. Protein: CAWNQGGEKLFF.

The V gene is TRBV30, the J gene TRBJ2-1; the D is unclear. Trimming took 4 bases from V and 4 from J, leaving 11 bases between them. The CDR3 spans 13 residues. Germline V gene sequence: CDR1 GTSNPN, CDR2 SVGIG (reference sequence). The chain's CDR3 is CAWTLGAYNEQFF. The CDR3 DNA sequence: TGTGCCTGGACATTGGGCGCTTACAATGAGCAGTTCTTC.

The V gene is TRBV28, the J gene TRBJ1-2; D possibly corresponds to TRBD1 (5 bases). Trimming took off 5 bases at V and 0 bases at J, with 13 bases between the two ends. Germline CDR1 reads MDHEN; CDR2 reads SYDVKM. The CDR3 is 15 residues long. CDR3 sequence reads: CASSPRTPTNYGYTF. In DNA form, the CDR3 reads TGTGCCAGCAGTCCTCGGACACCCACTAACTATGGCTACACCTTC.

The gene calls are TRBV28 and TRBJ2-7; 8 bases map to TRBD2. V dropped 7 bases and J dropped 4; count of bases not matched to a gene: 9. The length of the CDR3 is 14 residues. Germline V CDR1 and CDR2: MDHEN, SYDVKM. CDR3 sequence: CASTLGGRMYEQYF. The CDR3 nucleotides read TGTGCCAGCACCTTGGGCGGGAGGATGTACGAGCAGTACTTC.

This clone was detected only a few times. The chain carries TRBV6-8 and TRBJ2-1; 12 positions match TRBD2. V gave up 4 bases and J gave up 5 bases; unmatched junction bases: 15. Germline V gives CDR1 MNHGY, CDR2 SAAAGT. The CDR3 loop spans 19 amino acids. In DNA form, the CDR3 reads TGTGCCAGCAGTTCGGACAGGGTTCTAGCGGGAGGGCCCCACAATGAGCAGTTCTTC. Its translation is CASSSDRVLAGGPHNEQFF.

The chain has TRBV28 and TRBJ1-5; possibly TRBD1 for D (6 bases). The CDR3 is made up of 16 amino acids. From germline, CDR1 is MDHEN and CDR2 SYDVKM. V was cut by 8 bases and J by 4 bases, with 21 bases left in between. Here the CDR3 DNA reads TGTGCCAGCGCCTCGTCCGGGCAGGGGCGAAATCAGCCCCAGCATTTT. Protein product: CASASSGQGRNQPQHF.

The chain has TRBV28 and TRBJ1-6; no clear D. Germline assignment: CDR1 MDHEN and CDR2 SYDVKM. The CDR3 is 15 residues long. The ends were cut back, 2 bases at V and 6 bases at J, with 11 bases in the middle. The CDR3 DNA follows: TGTGCCAGCAGTTTACCGGACTCCCTTAATTCACCCCTCCACTTT. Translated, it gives CASSLPDSLNSPLHF.

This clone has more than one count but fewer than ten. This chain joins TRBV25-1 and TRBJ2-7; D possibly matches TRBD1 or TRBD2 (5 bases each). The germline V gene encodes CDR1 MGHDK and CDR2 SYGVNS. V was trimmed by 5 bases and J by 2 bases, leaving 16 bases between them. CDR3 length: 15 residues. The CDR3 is CASSLGRGAPYEQYF. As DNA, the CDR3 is TGTGCCAGCAGTCTGGGGAGAGGGGCGCCCTACGAGCAGTACTTC.

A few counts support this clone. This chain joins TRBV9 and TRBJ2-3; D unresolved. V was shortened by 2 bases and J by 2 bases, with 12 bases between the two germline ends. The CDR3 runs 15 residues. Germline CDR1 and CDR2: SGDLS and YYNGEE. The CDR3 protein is CASSVQHTHTDTQYF. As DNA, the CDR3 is TGTGCCAGCAGCGTTCAGCACACACACACAGATACGCAGTATTTT.

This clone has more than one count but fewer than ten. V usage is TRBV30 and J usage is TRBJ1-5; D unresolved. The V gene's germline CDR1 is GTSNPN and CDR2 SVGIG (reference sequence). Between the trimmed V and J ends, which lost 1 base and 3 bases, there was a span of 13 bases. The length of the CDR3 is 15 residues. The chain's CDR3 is CAWSGGNGHNQPQHF. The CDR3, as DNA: TGTGCCTGGAGTGGGGGAAATGGGCACAATCAGCCCCAGCATTTT.

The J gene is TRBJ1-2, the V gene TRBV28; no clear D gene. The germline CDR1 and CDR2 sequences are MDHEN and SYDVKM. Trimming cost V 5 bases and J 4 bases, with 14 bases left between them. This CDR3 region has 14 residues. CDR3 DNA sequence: TGTGCCAGCAGTCTACCCGATACCTCCTATGGCTACACCTTC. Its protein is CASSLPDTSYGYTF.

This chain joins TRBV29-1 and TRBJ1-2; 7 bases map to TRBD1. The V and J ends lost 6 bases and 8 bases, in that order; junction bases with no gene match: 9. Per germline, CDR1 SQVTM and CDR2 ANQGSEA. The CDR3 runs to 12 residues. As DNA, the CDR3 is TGCAGCGTGGACAGGCTTCTCGCAGGCTACACCTTC. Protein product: CSVDRLLAGYTF.

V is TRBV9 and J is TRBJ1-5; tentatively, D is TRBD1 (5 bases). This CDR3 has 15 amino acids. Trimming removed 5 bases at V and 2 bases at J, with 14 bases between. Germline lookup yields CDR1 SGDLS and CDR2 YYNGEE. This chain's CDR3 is CASSTGEGRNQPQHF. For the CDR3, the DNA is TGTGCCAGCAGTACTGGGGAGGGGCGCAATCAGCCCCAGCATTTT.

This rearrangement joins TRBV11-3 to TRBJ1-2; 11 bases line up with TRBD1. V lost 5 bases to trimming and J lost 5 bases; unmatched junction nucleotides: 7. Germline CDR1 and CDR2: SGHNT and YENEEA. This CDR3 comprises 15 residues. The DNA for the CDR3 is TGTGCCAGCAGCCACTCCGGGACAGGGGGGTATGGCTACACCTTC. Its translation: CASSHSGTGGYGYTF.